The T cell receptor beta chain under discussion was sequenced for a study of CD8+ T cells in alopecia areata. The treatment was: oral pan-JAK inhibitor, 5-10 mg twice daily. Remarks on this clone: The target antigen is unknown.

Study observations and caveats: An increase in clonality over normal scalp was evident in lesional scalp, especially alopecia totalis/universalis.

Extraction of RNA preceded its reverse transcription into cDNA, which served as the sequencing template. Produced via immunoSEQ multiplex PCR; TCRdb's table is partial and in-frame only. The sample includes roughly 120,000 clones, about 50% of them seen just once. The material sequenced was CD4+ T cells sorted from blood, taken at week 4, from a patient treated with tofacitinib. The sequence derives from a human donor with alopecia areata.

CDR3 in DNA: TGCAGCGCCCTCACTAGCGGGGGATCCTACAATGAGCAGTTCTTC. It encodes CSALTSGGSYNEQFF. The chain is built from TRBV29-1 and TRBJ2-1; 11 bases agree with TRBD2. Unmatched junction bases numbered 6, after V lost 7 bases and J lost 1 base. This CDR3 is built from 15 residues. Germline values: CDR1 SQVTM, CDR2 ANQGSEA.